The rows below give T cell receptor beta chains drawn from one sample of a study of shared T cell receptors in the human thymus. Clones were read by immunoSEQ multiplex PCR, and TCRdb kept only the in-frame ones, dropping some. The table includes hundreds of thousands of clones, 85% to 95% detected once. Material for sequencing was thymocytes. These receptors came from a human donor. Both conserved end residues are part of each CDR3. A D gene is named only where the DNA matches it firmly. Some rows have no size entry. The others give once, few or many, or a class for an expanded clone.

V,J,D,size,CDR3,DNA
TRBV28,TRBJ2-2,NA,NA,CASSLMSDRSGTGELFF,TGTGCCAGCAGTTTAATGAGTGACAGGAGTGGAACCGGGGAGCTGTTTTTT
TRBV4-1,TRBJ2-2,NA,NA,CASSPRGTGELFF,TGCGCCAGCAGCCCCCGAGGAACCGGGGAGCTGTTTTTT
TRBV7-8,TRBJ2-5,NA,once,CASSYRQISYQETQYF,TGTGCCAGCAGCTACAGACAAATATCGTACCAAGAGACCCAGTACTTC
TRBV28,TRBJ2-7,TRBD1,NA,CASSWDSHPRKPGTYEQYF,TGTGCCAGCAGTTGGGACAGTCACCCGCGGAAACCCGGAACCTACGAGCAGTACTTC
TRBV6-1,TRBJ2-3,NA,NA,CASSEAIGGGSTDTQYF,TGTGCCAGCAGTGAAGCGATAGGAGGGGGTAGCACAGATACGCAGTATTTT
TRBV10-3,TRBJ2-4,TRBD2,NA,CAISESNTSGRCGVAKNIQYF,TGTGCCATCAGTGAGTCCAACACTAGCGGGAGGTGCGGGGTCGCCAAAAACATTCAGTACTTC
TRBV10-1,TRBJ2-1,TRBD2,NA,CASSKYPGLRGTGGPHNEQFF,TGCGCCAGCAGTAAATACCCGGGCCTGCGGGGAACGGGAGGGCCCCACAATGAGCAGTTCTTC
TRBV29-1,TRBJ1-4,TRBD1,NA,CSVEVQGTPSSTNEKLFF,TGCAGCGTTGAAGTACAGGGGACGCCCTCATCAACTAATGAAAAACTGTTTTTT
TRBV10-3,TRBJ2-5,NA,NA,CAISEDKRETQYF,TGTGCCATCAGTGAGGACAAAAGGGAGACCCAGTACTTC
TRBV27,TRBJ2-3,NA,NA,CASSLNRHGTDTQYF,TGTGCCAGCAGTTTAAACCGACACGGCACAGATACGCAGTATTTT